These 16 T cell receptor beta chains originate from one sample sequenced in a study of blood T cell repertoires in COVID-19. The assay was immunoSEQ multiplex PCR, and TCRdb's table has in-frame clones only and misses some. The sample holds 140,000 to 150,000 clones; 88% are singletons and the top ten take 2.3%. The sequencing input was peripheral blood. The receptors originated from a human donor in a cohort sampled during active COVID-19.

The chain has TRBV28 and TRBJ1-1; possibly TRBD1 for D (5 bases). With 6 bases removed from V and 1 base from J, the gap between germline ends came to 9 bases. The germline gives CDR1 MDHEN, CDR2 SYDVKM. The CDR3 has 13 amino acids. The CDR3 is CASRHQGNTEAFF. CDR3 nucleotide sequence: TGTGCCAGCAGGCACCAGGGGAACACTGAAGCTTTCTTT.

This sequence joins TRBV27 and TRBJ2-3; 14 nucleotides agree with TRBD2. This CDR3 is 19 amino acids long. Losses at the gene ends were 5 bases for V and 4 bases for J; bases not matched to a gene: 14. In germline, CDR1 is MNHEY, CDR2 SMNVEV (reference sequence). This chain's CDR3 is CASSLRLAGGFSVADTQYF. In DNA form, the CDR3 reads TGTGCCAGCAGTCTAAGACTAGCGGGAGGGTTTTCGGTGGCAGATACGCAGTATTTT.

Concerning this clone: Other DNA variants within this sample encode the same CDR3. The rearrangement uses TRBV7-3 and TRBJ2-5, with D tentatively TRBD1 (5 bases). The CDR3 is 13 residues long. Trimming took off 5 bases at V and 1 base at J, with 8 bases between the two ends. The germline gives CDR1 SGHTA, CDR2 FQGTGA. CDR3: CASSPRVQETQYF. The DNA of the CDR3 is TGTGCCAGCAGCCCCAGGGTCCAAGAGACCCAGTACTTC. The full variable domain, rest sourced from reference TRBV7-3 and TRBJ2-5, is GAGVSQTPSNKVTEKGKYVELRCDPISGHTALYWYRQSLGQGPEFLIYFQGTGAADDSGLPNDRFFAVRPEGSVSTLKIQRTERGDSAVYLCASSPRVQETQYFGPGTRLLVL.

The chain joins TRBV4-2 to TRBJ1-2; a possible D gene is TRBD1 (5 bases). The CDR3 totals 13 residues. CDR1 is LGHNA and CDR2 is YNFKEQ in the germline V gene. Between the trimmed V and J ends, which lost 3 bases and 8 bases, there was a span of 13 bases. CDR3 DNA sequence: TGTGCCAGCAGCCAGGAGGGGACTCAGGGCTACACCTTC. Residues: CASSQEGTQGYTF.

The CDR3: CATKFGQNYEQYF. The DNA for the CDR3 is TGTGCCACAAAGTTTGGGCAGAACTACGAGCAGTACTTC. The V gene is TRBV12-3 or TRBV12-4, the J gene TRBJ2-7; D call uncertain. The CDR3 runs 13 residues. Trimming removed 10 bases from V and 3 bases from J, with 16 bases in between.

This clone was recorded only once. The gene calls are TRBV10-1 and TRBJ2-3; the match to TRBD1 covers 10 bases. V lost 0 bases, J lost 3 bases, and 3 bases stayed unmatched. CDR3 length: 16 amino acids. Germline V gene sequence: CDR1 WNHNN, CDR2 SYGVQD (reference sequence). The CDR3 loop reads CASSESRTGGTDTQYF. CDR3 sequence (DNA): TGCGCCAGCAGTGAGTCTAGGACAGGGGGGACAGATACGCAGTATTTT.

The chain couples TRBV18 to TRBJ1-6; 9 nucleotides agree with TRBD1. V was clipped by 3 bases and J by 9 bases; unmatched bases: 3. The CDR3 is 14 residues long. Germline loops: CDR1 KGHSH, CDR2 LQKENI. CDR3 sequence (DNA): TGTGCCAGCTCACCCGACAGGGGGTTTTCACCCCTCCACTTT. Its translation is CASSPDRGFSPLHF. Looking up the rest from reference TRBV18 and TRBJ1-6 gives the full variable domain: NAGVMQNPRHLVRRRGQEARLRCSPMKGHSHVYWYRQLPEEGLKFMVYLQKENIIDESGMPKERFSAEFPKEGPSILRIQQVVRGDSAAYFCASSPDRGFSPLHFGNGTRLTVT.

V is TRBV30 and J is TRBJ1-2, with 9 positions matching TRBD1. The V and J ends lost 3 bases and 4 bases, in that order; junction bases with no gene match: 3. The V gene's germline CDR1 is GTSNPN and CDR2 SVGIG (reference sequence). This CDR3 has 13 amino acids. DNA for the CDR3: TGTGCCTGGAGAACAGGGGGCGGCTATGGCTACACCTTC. It codes for CAWRTGGGYGYTF.

The CDR3 here is CASSFRSTPGTGPYEQYF. The CDR3 nucleotides are TGTGCCAGCAGTTTCAGATCGACGCCCGGGACAGGACCCTACGAGCAGTACTTC. The rearrangement uses TRBV27 and TRBJ2-7; TRBD1 matches at 8 bases. V lost 3 bases and J lost 2; bases outside the gene matches: 15. Per the germline V gene, CDR1 is MNHEY and CDR2 is SMNVEV (reference sequence). This CDR3 spans 18 amino acids.

J is TRBJ2-2 and V is TRBV3-1 (or the pseudogene TRBV3-2); 9 bases line up with TRBD2. The CDR3 totals 16 residues. Germline lookup yields CDR1 LGHDT and CDR2 YNNKEL (reference sequence). The V segment lost 3 bases and the J segment 0 bases; nucleotides outside the gene matches: 2. This chain's CDR3 is CASSHPSGANTGELFF. Here the CDR3 DNA reads TGTGCCAGCAGCCACCCTAGCGGGGCGAACACCGGGGAGCTGTTTTTT.

The chain joins TRBV6-5 to TRBJ2-7, with 8 positions matching TRBD2. CDR1 MNHEY and CDR2 SVGAGI come from the germline V gene. V shed 5 bases and J 1 base; nucleotides not matched to a gene: 7. The CDR3 contains 15 residues. Here the CDR3 reads CASSPYSGTSYEQYF. Here the CDR3 DNA reads TGTGCCAGCAGTCCTTATAGCGGGACGTCCTACGAGCAGTACTTC.

The chain couples TRBV10-1 to TRBJ2-3; TRBD2 agrees at 11 bases. V trimming: 0 bases; J trimming: 3 bases; junction bases outside the gene matches: 2. The CDR3 spans 16 residues. Germline V gene data show CDR1 as WNHNN and CDR2 as SYGVQD (reference sequence). The CDR3 coding sequence is TGCGCCAGCAGTGAGTCGCCTAGCGGGGGGACAGATACGCAGTATTTT. Encoded protein: CASSESPSGGTDTQYF.

J is TRBJ2-3 and V is TRBV4-3; 10 nucleotides match TRBD2. Per germline, CDR1 LGHNA and CDR2 YSLEER. The length of the CDR3 is 17 residues. Losses at the gene ends were 0 bases for V and 7 bases for J; bases not matched to a gene: 10. CDR3 amino acids: CASSQEGGSGRPNTQYF. In DNA form, the CDR3 reads TGCGCCAGCAGCCAAGAGGGGGGTAGCGGGAGGCCGAATACGCAGTATTTT.

The chain couples TRBV11-2 to TRBJ2-7, with TRBD2 matching over 8 bases. The CDR3 consists of 14 residues. Germline assignment: CDR1 SGHAT and CDR2 FQNNGV. V was clipped by 2 bases and J by 3 bases; unmatched bases: 3. As DNA, the CDR3 is TGTGCCAGCAGCTTATCACTAGCGGACTACGAGCAGTACTTC. This encodes CASSLSLADYEQYF. The whole variable domain, remainder taken from reference TRBV11-2 and TRBJ2-7, is EAGVAQSPRYKIIEKRQSVAFWCNPISGHATLYWYQQILGQGPKLLIQFQNNGVVDDSQLPKDRFSAERLKGVDSTLKIQPAKLEDSAVYLCASSLSLADYEQYFGPGTRLTVT.

The chain recombines TRBV3-1 (or the pseudogene TRBV3-2) with TRBJ2-2; 8 nucleotides align to TRBD1. V was pared by 5 bases and J by 0 bases, with 5 bases of the junction left unmatched. This CDR3 has 16 residues. CDR1 and CDR2 from the germline V gene are LGHDT and YNNKEL (reference sequence). CDR3 nucleotides: TGTGCCAGCAGCGCCGTACAGGGGGCGAACACCGGGGAGCTGTTTTTT. Amino acids: CASSAVQGANTGELFF.

The chain combines TRBV5-6 with TRBJ2-3; 9 bases fit TRBD1. The CDR3 has 15 amino acids. Germline loops: CDR1 SGHDT, CDR2 YYEEEE. V gave up 0 bases and J gave up 8 bases; unmatched junction bases: 7. CDR3 bases: TGTGCCAGCAGCTTGGTACAGGGGGCAGCTGTTACGCAGTATTTT. Its translation: CASSLVQGAAVTQYF.